This T cell receptor (beta chain) derives from a study of T-cell memory formation after mild COVID-19. In TCRdb, the 5' RACE reads were re-called with MiXCR into one record per CDR3 protein. This table holds over 400,000 distinct CDR3 sequences, more than 20% found once. The origin of this receptor is an adult woman who had mild COVID-19 (a few samples of this study predate the infection). Cell type and time point are not known. The sequenced sample was PBMCs or a T cell subset sorted from them (not recorded which).

For the CDR3, the DNA is TGTGCCAGCAGCTTGCTCGCAGGGCCGAATGAGCAGTTCTTC. Amino acid sequence: CASSLLAGPNEQFF. The V and J genes are TRBV7-3 and TRBJ2-1; tentative D call: TRBD1 (5 bases). Trimming pared 3 bases from V and 7 bases from J, leaving 13 bases between. Germline V lookup: CDR1 SGHTA, CDR2 FQGTGA. The CDR3 covers 14 residues.